This T cell receptor (beta chain) was retrieved from a study of blood T cell repertoires in COVID-19. The protocol was immunoSEQ multiplex PCR, while the TCRdb copy is restricted to in-frame clones and leaves out a portion. The data contain fewer than 150,000 clones, just over 85% of them singletons. The TCR was taken from a woman aged 50 to 65 with active or convalescent COVID-19. The sequencing sample was made of peripheral blood.

As DNA, the CDR3 is TGTGCCAGCAGCGTAGAGTCCCCCGACAGGGGGCCTAGCTCTGGAAACACCATATATTTT. Its protein is CASSVESPDRGPSSGNTIYF. V and J are TRBV9 and TRBJ1-3, with 10 bases identical to TRBD1. Per germline, CDR1 SGDLS and CDR2 YYNGEE. This CDR3 has 20 residues. The J segment lost 0 bases and the V segment lost 0 bases, leaving 12 bases of the junction unmatched.